The 16 T cell receptor beta chains reported below all come from one sample, sequenced in a study of cytomegalovirus exposure and HLA in healthy donors. It was with 60 Vbeta and 13 Jbeta primers that the PCR ran. Sequenced by immunoSEQ multiplex PCR; TCRdb stores in-frame clones only, minus some. The sample includes around 180,000 clones, 80% of them seen just once. The sample comprised PBMCs. These receptors were obtained from a man in his forties or fifties in good health and CMV-seronegative.

The chain links TRBV6-1 to TRBJ2-7; 7 bases are a match to TRBD1. Germline values: CDR1 MNHNS, CDR2 SASEGT. The CDR3 has 15 residues. V trimming: 2 bases; J trimming: 0 bases; junction bases outside the gene matches: 4. The CDR3 loop is CASSELTGSSYEQYF. Written as DNA, the CDR3 is TGTGCCAGCAGTGAATTGACAGGGAGCTCCTACGAGCAGTACTTC.

The chain recombines TRBV7-7 with TRBJ2-5; 8 positions agree with TRBD1. Germline-derived CDR1 and CDR2 are SSHAT and FNYEAQ (reference sequence). The CDR3 extends over 17 amino acids. Unmatched junction bases numbered 12, after V lost 5 bases and J lost 1 base. DNA of the CDR3: TGTGCCAGCAGCAGAGGGAGACGGACAGGGTCCCAAGAGACCCAGTACTTC. This encodes CASSRGRRTGSQETQYF.

The CDR3 loop is CATSRGSRPGLQETQYF. DNA for the CDR3: TGTGCCACCAGCAGAGGCTCTCGGCCGGGACTCCAAGAGACCCAGTACTTC. This sequence joins TRBV15 and TRBJ2-5, with D possibly being TRBD2 (6 bases). Germline lookup yields CDR1 LNHNV and CDR2 YYDKDF (reference sequence). The CDR3 covers 17 residues. The V end lost 1 base, the J end lost 1 base, and 16 bases lay between the germline ends.

J is TRBJ2-3 and V is TRBV5-4; TRBD2 is a possible D gene (5 bases). Germline values: CDR1 SGHNT, CDR2 YYREEE (reference sequence). The V gene lost 6 bases and the J gene lost 2 bases, with 7 bases spanning the gap. This CDR3 has 12 amino acids. In DNA, the CDR3 is TGTGCCAGCATCGGGGACACAGATACGCAGTATTTT. This gives the protein CASIGDTDTQYF.

The chain employs TRBV9 and TRBJ1-4; D remains unclear. V was clipped by 2 bases and J by 7 bases, with 15 bases between them. The germline CDR1 and CDR2 sequences are SGDLS and YYNGEE. This CDR3 region has 15 residues. The CDR3 here is CASSVGQAGIEKLFF. CDR3 in DNA: TGTGCCAGCAGCGTCGGCCAAGCGGGAATTGAAAAACTGTTTTTT.

The chain is built from TRBV5-1 and TRBJ2-5, with D perhaps TRBD2 (5 bases). Deletions cut 4 bases from V and 0 bases from J, with 13 bases between. Germline CDR1 reads SGHRS; CDR2 reads YFSETQ. The CDR3 has 15 residues. The CDR3 region is CASSPTAGDQETQYF. Written as DNA, the CDR3 is TGCGCCAGCAGCCCAACGGCCGGGGACCAAGAGACCCAGTACTTC.

In this sample, this clone turned up a few times. The rearrangement uses TRBV5-6 and TRBJ2-5; the match to TRBD1 covers 8 bases. There are 15 residues in the CDR3. CDR1 SGHDT and CDR2 YYEEEE come from the germline V gene. V lost 3 bases, J lost 5 bases, and 9 bases stayed unmatched. The DNA of the CDR3 is TGTGCCAGCAGCTCAAGGACAGGGTTGGTGGAGACCCAGTACTTC. As protein: CASSSRTGLVETQYF.

This chain joins TRBV7-2 and TRBJ2-7; TRBD2 aligns across 7 bases. The length of the CDR3 is 14 residues. Germline V gene sequence: CDR1 SGHTA, CDR2 FQGNSA. J was trimmed by 7 bases and V by 5 bases; bases with no gene match: 11. This CDR3 reads CASSGRVPGREQYF. As DNA, the CDR3 is TGTGCCAGCAGCGGCCGGGTCCCCGGGAGGGAGCAGTACTTC.

The chain links TRBV5-1 to TRBJ2-3; D perhaps matches TRBD1 (5 bases). CDR3 length: 18 amino acids. Germline-derived CDR1 and CDR2 are SGHRS and YFSETQ. Trimming left V 0 bases short and J 0 bases short, with 17 bases between. The DNA for the CDR3 is TGCGCCAGCAGCTTGGGGCGAACGACAGCTGCTAGCACAGATACGCAGTATTTT. This encodes CASSLGRTTAASTDTQYF.

This clone was seen only a few times. V gene TRBV19 combines with J gene TRBJ2-7; 12 nucleotides align to TRBD2. With 5 bases clipped from V and 2 bases from J, the junction kept 4 bases outside the gene matches. The CDR3 totals 15 residues. Per the germline V gene, CDR1 is LNHDA and CDR2 is SQIVND (reference sequence). CDR3 sequence: CASSPSGGETYEQYF. The CDR3 coding sequence is TGTGCCAGTAGTCCTAGCGGGGGGGAAACCTACGAGCAGTACTTC.

The chain combines TRBV7-3 with TRBJ2-3; 11 bases fit TRBD2. Germline loops: CDR1 SGHTA, CDR2 FQGTGA. The V segment lost 1 base and the J segment 2 bases; nucleotides outside the gene matches: 11. This CDR3 comprises 19 residues. The CDR3 region has the DNA TGTGCCAGCAGCTTAATTGGGGGAATAGCGGGAGGGTACACAGATACGCAGTATTTT. It yields the protein CASSLIGGIAGGYTDTQYF. Combining the CDR3 with reference TRBV7-3 and TRBJ2-3 gives the whole variable domain GAGVSQTPSNKVTEKGKYVELRCDPISGHTALYWYRQSLGQGPEFLIYFQGTGAADDSGLPNDRFFAVRPEGSVSTLKIQRTERGDSAVYLCASSLIGGIAGGYTDTQYFGPGTRLTVL.

V is TRBV19 and J is TRBJ2-3; 8 bases are shared with TRBD2. V gave up 4 bases and J gave up 6 bases; unmatched junction bases: 12. The CDR3 covers 16 residues. Germline loops: CDR1 LNHDA, CDR2 SQIVND (reference sequence). The CDR3 coding sequence is TGTGCCAGTAGTACCGCACCGGGACTAGAGTCTGATACGCAGTATTTT. It encodes CASSTAPGLESDTQYF. Using reference TRBV19 and TRBJ2-3 for the parts outside the CDR3, the full variable domain is DGGITQSPKYLFRKEGQNVTLSCEQNLNHDAMYWYRQDPGQGLRLIYYSQIVNDFQKGDIAEGYSVSREKKESFPLTVTSAQKNPTAFYLCASSTAPGLESDTQYFGPGTRLTVL.

The rearrangement links TRBV4-1 to TRBJ2-3; 13 bases match TRBD2. The V gene end was trimmed by 0 bases and the J gene end by 8 bases; junction bases not matched to a gene: 5. CDR1 is MGHRA, CDR2 YSYEKL, per germline. This CDR3 has 16 residues. CDR3 sequence: CASSQDTSGGAVTQYF. The CDR3 DNA is TGCGCCAGCAGCCAAGACACTAGCGGGGGGGCCGTTACGCAGTATTTT.

The CDR3 bases are TGTGCCAGCAGTGACAGGGCGGATGCCTACGAGCAGTACTTC. Translated, it gives CASSDRADAYEQYF. The chain recombines TRBV2 with TRBJ2-7, with D possibly TRBD1 on 5 matching bases. Germline loops: CDR1 SNHLY, CDR2 FYNNEI. The CDR3 has 14 amino acids. V was shortened by 3 bases and J by 2 bases, with 11 bases between the two germline ends.

V is TRBV27 and J is TRBJ1-5; possibly TRBD1 for D (6 bases). CDR3 size: 14 residues. The V and J ends lost 4 bases and 4 bases respectively, with 11 bases between them. The V gene's germline CDR1 is MNHEY and CDR2 SMNVEV (reference sequence). CDR3 sequence: CASSSPGVNQPQHF. In DNA, the CDR3 is TGTGCCAGCAGTTCCCCAGGGGTTAATCAGCCCCAGCATTTT.

V usage is TRBV7-2 and J usage is TRBJ1-1, with D perhaps matching TRBD1 (5 bases). Germline V gene data show CDR1 as SGHTA and CDR2 as FQGNSA. V lost 5 bases and J 1 base, leaving 14 bases between the germline ends. This CDR3 contains 15 residues. CDR3 loop: CASSTRDRANTEAFF. For the CDR3, the DNA is TGTGCCAGCAGCACCCGAGACAGAGCGAACACTGAAGCTTTCTTT. Complete variable domain (other parts from reference TRBV7-2 and TRBJ1-1): GAGVSQSPSNKVTEKGKDVELRCDPISGHTALYWYRQSLGQGLEFLIYFQGNSAPDKSGLPSDRFSAERTGGSVSTLTIQRTQQEDSAVYLCASSTRDRANTEAFFGQGTRLTVV.